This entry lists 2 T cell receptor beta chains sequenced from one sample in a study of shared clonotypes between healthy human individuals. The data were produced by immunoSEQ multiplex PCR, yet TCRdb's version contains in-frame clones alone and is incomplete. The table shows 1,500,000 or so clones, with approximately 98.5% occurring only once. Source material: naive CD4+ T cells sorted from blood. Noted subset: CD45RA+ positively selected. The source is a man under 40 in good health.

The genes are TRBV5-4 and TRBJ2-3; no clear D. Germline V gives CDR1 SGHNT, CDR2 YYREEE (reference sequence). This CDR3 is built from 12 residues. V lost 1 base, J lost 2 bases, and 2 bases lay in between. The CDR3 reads CASSLTTDTQYF. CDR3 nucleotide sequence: TGTGCCAGCAGCTTGACCACAGATACGCAGTATTTT.

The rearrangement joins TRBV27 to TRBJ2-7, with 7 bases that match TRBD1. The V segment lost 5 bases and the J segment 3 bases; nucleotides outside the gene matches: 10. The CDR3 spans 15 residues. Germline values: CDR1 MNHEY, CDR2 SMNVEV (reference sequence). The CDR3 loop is CASSALGTVSYEQYF. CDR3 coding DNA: TGTGCCAGCAGTGCCTTAGGGACAGTAAGCTACGAGCAGTACTTC.